Listed below are T cell receptor beta chains from one sample, sequenced in a study of blood T cell repertoires in COVID-19. Data came from immunoSEQ multiplex PCR; TCRdb stores just in-frame clones and leaves some out. The sample records some 240,000 clones, 80% to 85% being singletons. Sequenced: peripheral blood. These receptor sequences come from a woman in her 70s with COVID-19, enrolled during active disease. Both conserved end residues are part of each CDR3. The D gene is left open where the match is weak. Clone sizes are given selectively: once, few, many, or a class where the clone is expanded.

clone_size: once; v_call: TRBV28; d_call: NA; j_call: TRBJ1-6; cdr3_nt: TGTGCCAGCAGTTCGGTCGGACCAGCAAGGGGTTCACCCCTCCACTTT; cdr3_aa: CASSSVGPARGSPLHF
clone_size: few; v_call: TRBV11-2; d_call: TRBD1; j_call: TRBJ1-2; cdr3_nt: TGTGCCAGCAGGACCTTGTTGAGGGGGCAAGGAGGCTACACCTTC; cdr3_aa: CASRTLLRGQGGYTF
clone_size: NA; v_call: TRBV29-1; d_call: NA; j_call: TRBJ2-7; cdr3_nt: TGCAGCGGCCGGGATACGAGCGAGCAGTACTTC; cdr3_aa: CSGRDTSEQYF
clone_size: NA; v_call: TRBV27; d_call: TRBD2; j_call: TRBJ2-2; cdr3_nt: TGTGCCAGCAGTCTAGCGGGAGGCCCAATGGGGGAGCTGTTTTTT; cdr3_aa: CASSLAGGPMGELFF
clone_size: NA; v_call: TRBV28; d_call: NA; j_call: TRBJ1-5; cdr3_nt: TGTGCCAGCAGTTTAGGGGGCAACAATCAGCCCCAGCATTTT; cdr3_aa: CASSLGGNNQPQHF
clone_size: NA; v_call: TRBV30; d_call: NA; j_call: TRBJ1-2; cdr3_nt: TGTGCCTGGCTCTATGGCTACACCTTC; cdr3_aa: CAWLYGYTF
clone_size: NA; v_call: TRBV10-1; d_call: NA; j_call: TRBJ1-1; cdr3_nt: TGCGCCAGCAGTGTTGACATAGACACTGAAGCTTTCTTT; cdr3_aa: CASSVDIDTEAFF
clone_size: NA; v_call: TRBV6-5; d_call: NA; j_call: TRBJ1-2; cdr3_nt: TGTGCCAGCAGTTCACCTACAGGGCTTGGCTACACCTTC; cdr3_aa: CASSSPTGLGYTF
clone_size: NA; v_call: TRBV3-1/TRBV3-2; d_call: TRBD2; j_call: TRBJ2-7; cdr3_nt: TGTGCCAGCAGCCCGACGGGAGGGAAACTTTACGAGCAGTACTTC; cdr3_aa: CASSPTGGKLYEQYF
clone_size: NA; v_call: TRBV28; d_call: TRBD2; j_call: TRBJ2-7; cdr3_nt: TGTGCCAGCAGTTCCGGGACTAGCGGGTTATACGAGCAGTACTTC; cdr3_aa: CASSSGTSGLYEQYF
clone_size: NA; v_call: TRBV19; d_call: TRBD1; j_call: TRBJ1-5; cdr3_nt: TGTGCCAGTACCTCCTGGACAGGGGGCATTGGTCAGCCCCAGCATTTT; cdr3_aa: CASTSWTGGIGQPQHF
clone_size: NA; v_call: TRBV5-1; d_call: NA; j_call: TRBJ2-7; cdr3_nt: TGCGCCAGCAGCCAGGACACTTACGAGCAGTACTTC; cdr3_aa: CASSQDTYEQYF
clone_size: NA; v_call: TRBV19; d_call: NA; j_call: TRBJ1-1; cdr3_nt: TGTGCCAGTAGTATATTCAGGAACACTGAAGCTTTCTTT; cdr3_aa: CASSIFRNTEAFF
clone_size: NA; v_call: TRBV7-9; d_call: NA; j_call: TRBJ1-1; cdr3_nt: TGTGCCAGCAGCTTACAGGAGAACACTGAAGCTTTCTTT; cdr3_aa: CASSLQENTEAFF
clone_size: NA; v_call: TRBV2; d_call: NA; j_call: TRBJ1-1; cdr3_nt: TGTGCCAGCAGGCAAGGCGGTCCCAGGGGAGCTTTCTTT; cdr3_aa: CASRQGGPRGAFF
clone_size: NA; v_call: TRBV10-1; d_call: TRBD1; j_call: TRBJ2-2; cdr3_nt: TGCGCCAGCAGCCAGCAGGGGGCCGTCGGGGAGCTGTTTTTT; cdr3_aa: CASSQQGAVGELFF
clone_size: NA; v_call: TRBV9; d_call: TRBD1; j_call: TRBJ2-6; cdr3_nt: TGTGCCAGCGCCAGGGGGTCCGATATCTCTGGGGCCAACGTCCTGACTTTC; cdr3_aa: CASARGSDISGANVLTF
clone_size: NA; v_call: TRBV4-2; d_call: TRBD2; j_call: TRBJ2-3; cdr3_nt: TGTGCCAGCAGCCAGGAGGGACTAGCGGCCACAGATACGCAGTATTTT; cdr3_aa: CASSQEGLAATDTQYF
clone_size: NA; v_call: TRBV5-1; d_call: NA; j_call: TRBJ2-4; cdr3_nt: TGCGCCAGCAGCAGAGAAGCCAAAAACATTCAGTACTTC; cdr3_aa: CASSREAKNIQYF
clone_size: NA; v_call: TRBV7-2; d_call: NA; j_call: TRBJ1-5; cdr3_nt: TGTGCCAGCAGCTTAGCGGCCAGGGAAAATCAGCCCCAGCATTTT; cdr3_aa: CASSLAARENQPQHF
clone_size: NA; v_call: TRBV28; d_call: TRBD1; j_call: TRBJ2-3; cdr3_nt: TGTGCCAGCAGTTTTAGGACAGGGGGCGCAGATACGCAGTATTTT; cdr3_aa: CASSFRTGGADTQYF
clone_size: NA; v_call: TRBV4-3; d_call: NA; j_call: TRBJ2-3; cdr3_nt: TGCGCCAGCAGCCAGCAGGGGTGGGATACGCAGTATTTT; cdr3_aa: CASSQQGWDTQYF
clone_size: once; v_call: TRBV30; d_call: NA; j_call: TRBJ1-2; cdr3_nt: TGTGCCTGGAGTGTACGGGGGTATGGCTACACCTTC; cdr3_aa: CAWSVRGYGYTF
clone_size: NA; v_call: TRBV10-3; d_call: NA; j_call: TRBJ1-5; cdr3_nt: TGTGCCATCAGTGAGTCCGGGGATAATCAGCCCCAGCATTTT; cdr3_aa: CAISESGDNQPQHF
clone_size: NA; v_call: TRBV3-1/TRBV3-2; d_call: NA; j_call: TRBJ2-7; cdr3_nt: TGTGCCAGCAGCCAAGACAGGGCTCAGTACTTC; cdr3_aa: CASSQDRAQYF
clone_size: NA; v_call: TRBV4-1; d_call: TRBD2; j_call: TRBJ2-3; cdr3_nt: TGCGCCAGCAGCCCGAGGGGAATACTAGCGGGAGCCGCAGATACGCAGTATTTT; cdr3_aa: CASSPRGILAGAADTQYF
clone_size: NA; v_call: TRBV30; d_call: NA; j_call: TRBJ1-3; cdr3_nt: TGTGCCTGGACCCAGGGGCTAGGAAACACCATATATTTT; cdr3_aa: CAWTQGLGNTIYF
clone_size: NA; v_call: TRBV19; d_call: TRBD2; j_call: TRBJ2-1; cdr3_nt: TGTGCCAGTGTCGCGATAGCGGGAGGCCCCTACAATGAGCAGTTCTTC; cdr3_aa: CASVAIAGGPYNEQFF
clone_size: NA; v_call: TRBV24-1; d_call: TRBD1; j_call: TRBJ2-1; cdr3_nt: TGTGCCACCAGTGATACAGGGGTCTACAATGAGCAGTTCTTC; cdr3_aa: CATSDTGVYNEQFF
clone_size: NA; v_call: TRBV5-1; d_call: NA; j_call: TRBJ1-5; cdr3_nt: TGCGCCAGCAGCCCGGGACTTTATAGCAATCAGCCCCAGCATTTT; cdr3_aa: CASSPGLYSNQPQHF
clone_size: NA; v_call: TRBV30; d_call: TRBD1; j_call: TRBJ1-5; cdr3_nt: TGTGCCTGGAGTAGTGCGGGACAGCACTATCAGCCCCAGCATTTT; cdr3_aa: CAWSSAGQHYQPQHF
clone_size: NA; v_call: TRBV30; d_call: NA; j_call: TRBJ1-5; cdr3_nt: TGTGCCTGGAGTGTTTCCGGCAATCAGCCCCAGCATTTT; cdr3_aa: CAWSVSGNQPQHF
clone_size: many; v_call: TRBV20-1; d_call: NA; j_call: TRBJ2-7; cdr3_nt: TGCAGTACCTCCCGGGGGTACGAGCAGTACTTC; cdr3_aa: CSTSRGYEQYF
clone_size: NA; v_call: TRBV2; d_call: NA; j_call: TRBJ1-1; cdr3_nt: TGTGCCAGCAAGTACGCCCCGGGGGAGAACGCTGAAGCTTTCTTT; cdr3_aa: CASKYAPGENAEAFF
clone_size: NA; v_call: TRBV30; d_call: NA; j_call: TRBJ1-1; cdr3_nt: TGTGCCTGGAGTGTAGACGCGGGGAACACTGAAGCTTTCTTT; cdr3_aa: CAWSVDAGNTEAFF
clone_size: NA; v_call: TRBV25-1; d_call: NA; j_call: TRBJ1-2; cdr3_nt: TGTGCCAGCACTTCCGGGACATTTGGCTACACCTTC; cdr3_aa: CASTSGTFGYTF